Below are 25 T cell receptor beta chains sequenced from a single sample in a study of shared clonotypes between healthy human individuals. Libraries were prepared by immunoSEQ multiplex PCR; TCRdb keeps only in-frame clonotypes and omits some of them. The repertoire holds some 800,000 clones, with approximately 92% as singletons. Naive CD8 cells lacked CD45RO, underwent positive selection for CCR7 and left out terminally differentiated effector memory CD45RA+ cells. The sequenced sample consisted of naive CD8+ T cells sorted from blood. The origin of the receptors is a man younger than 40 in good health.

The chain has TRBV6-6 and TRBJ2-1; 10 positions match TRBD2. The length of the CDR3 is 15 residues. The ends lost 4 bases at V and 1 base at J; junction bases unmatched: 1. In germline, CDR1 is MNHNY, CDR2 SVGAGI (reference sequence). CDR3 nucleotides: TGTGCCAGCAGTTTACTAGCGGGATCCTACAATGAGCAGTTCTTC. Amino acids: CASSLLAGSYNEQFF.

The chain combines TRBV5-4 with TRBJ2-5; 7 nucleotides align to TRBD1. The CDR3 length is 16 residues. CDR1 is SGHNT, CDR2 YYREEE, per germline (reference sequence). The V gene end was trimmed by 4 bases and the J gene end by 4 bases; junction bases not matched to a gene: 13. The chain's CDR3 is CASSLTLTGNLETQYF. DNA of the CDR3: TGTGCCAGCAGCCTAACCCTGACAGGGAACCTAGAGACCCAGTACTTC. The full variable domain, in which reference TRBV5-4 and TRBJ2-5 provide the parts outside the CDR3, is ETGVTQSPTHLIKTRGQQVTLRCSSQSGHNTVSWYQQALGQGPQFIFQYYREEENGRGNFPPRFSGLQFPNYSSELNVNALELDDSALYLCASSLTLTGNLETQYFGPGTRLLVL.

This chain connects TRBV27 to TRBJ2-2; D not resolved. V lost 8 bases and J lost 2, with 3 bases in between. The germline V gene encodes CDR1 MNHEY and CDR2 SMNVEV (reference sequence). The CDR3 extends over 11 amino acids. The CDR3 reads CASQNTGELFF. The CDR3 bases are TGTGCCAGCCAAAACACCGGGGAGCTGTTTTTT.

This clone occurred once. This chain uses TRBV9 with TRBJ2-3, with D uncertain. CDR3 size: 14 residues. V lost 5 bases, J lost 2 bases, and 12 bases lay in between. CDR1 and CDR2 (germline): SGDLS, YYNGEE. CDR3 amino acids: CASSQEGYTDTQYF. Here the CDR3 DNA reads TGTGCCAGCAGTCAAGAAGGGTACACAGATACGCAGTATTTT.

The chain is built from TRBV28 and TRBJ2-1; D gene ambiguous. The germline CDR1 and CDR2 sequences are MDHEN and SYDVKM. V lost 8 bases and J lost 1, with 15 bases in between. There are 15 residues in the CDR3. CDR3 region: CASAPIGESYNEQFF. CDR3 sequence (DNA): TGTGCCAGCGCCCCTATCGGCGAATCCTACAATGAGCAGTTCTTC.

The chain uses TRBV11-2 and TRBJ2-1; D is perhaps TRBD1 (6 bases). V was clipped by 8 bases and J by 13 bases, with 18 bases between them. This CDR3 is 12 amino acids long. Germline V gene sequence: CDR1 SGHAT, CDR2 FQNNGV. The CDR3 coding sequence is TGTGCCAGCGAGGATCAGGGGATATTACAGTTCTTC. Translating it yields CASEDQGILQFF.

The chain carries TRBV27 and TRBJ1-5, with 8 bases matching TRBD1. The CDR3 length is 15 residues. The germline gives CDR1 MNHEY, CDR2 SMNVEV (reference sequence). The ends lost 2 bases at V and 4 bases at J; junction bases unmatched: 4. The CDR3 loop is CASSLTYRGNQPQHF. The CDR3 DNA follows: TGTGCCAGCAGTTTAACCTACAGGGGGAATCAGCCCCAGCATTTT.

The CDR3 DNA sequence: TGTGCCAGCAGTTACCCGGGACAGGGAGATAATGAAAAACTGTTTTTT. Protein: CASSYPGQGDNEKLFF. The rearrangement uses TRBV28 and TRBJ1-4; 9 nucleotides match TRBD1. J lost 4 bases, V lost 4 bases, and 7 bases had no gene match. CDR1 is MDHEN and CDR2 is SYDVKM in the germline V gene. CDR3 length equals 16 residues.

In the case of this clone: At the DNA level, this CDR3 is encoded by other sequences in the same sample as well. The J gene is TRBJ2-1, the V gene TRBV11-3, with D tentatively TRBD2 (6 bases). With 3 bases removed from V and 4 bases from J, the gap between germline ends came to 7 bases. This CDR3 has 13 residues. The germline V gene encodes CDR1 SGHNT and CDR2 YENEEA. Written as DNA, the CDR3 is TGTGCCAGCAGCTTGGAGGGGTACAATGAGCAGTTCTTC. It specifies CASSLEGYNEQFF.

The V call is TRBV19, the J call TRBJ2-1; 8 bases are a match to TRBD2. V was clipped by 8 bases and J by 4 bases; unmatched bases: 13. Germline CDR1 reads LNHDA; CDR2 reads SQIVND (reference sequence). The CDR3 is 16 residues long. Here the CDR3 reads CASSPPLAGRYNEQFF. The CDR3, as DNA: TGTGCCAGTTCCCCCCCCCTAGCGGGCCGTTACAATGAGCAGTTCTTC.

This clone was recorded a few times. The chain has TRBV6-5 and TRBJ2-7; TRBD2 matches at 12 bases. The trim removed 7 bases at V and 7 bases at J, leaving 8 bases unmatched. Germline lookup yields CDR1 MNHEY and CDR2 SVGAGI. This CDR3 comprises 14 residues. The CDR3 region has the DNA TGTGCCAGCAATCTAGCGGGAGGGCCCAGGGAGCAGTACTTC. Translated: CASNLAGGPREQYF.

In regard to this clone: Other nucleotide sequences in the sample specify the same CDR3. The J gene is TRBJ2-1, the V gene TRBV7-3, with 9 positions matching TRBD1. The CDR3 has 15 amino acids. Germline V lookup: CDR1 SGHTA, CDR2 FQGTGA. The trim removed 5 bases at V and 2 bases at J, leaving 4 bases unmatched. CDR3 DNA: TGTGCCAGCAGCCTGACAGGGGGTCCCTACAATGAGCAGTTCTTC. This encodes CASSLTGGPYNEQFF.

The chain couples TRBV10-3 to TRBJ2-7; D may be TRBD2 (6 bases). The V gene's germline CDR1 is ENHRY and CDR2 SYGVKD. The CDR3 loop spans 13 amino acids. Trimming cost V 3 bases and J 2 bases, with 8 bases left between them. The DNA for the CDR3 is TGTGCCATCAGTGACAGGGAGGCCTACGAGCAGTACTTC. Translating gives CAISDREAYEQYF.

The V and J genes are TRBV28 and TRBJ2-7; 10 nucleotides match TRBD1. J lost 2 bases, V lost 4 bases, and 11 bases had no gene match. The CDR3 spans 17 residues. Germline V CDR1 and CDR2: MDHEN, SYDVKM. The chain's CDR3 is CASSSDPPGQGTYEQYF. CDR3 nucleotide sequence: TGTGCCAGCAGTTCCGACCCTCCGGGACAGGGGACCTACGAGCAGTACTTC.

The CDR3 coding sequence is TGTGCCTGGAGCTTAGGGACTAGCGGGAGAGAGACCCAGTACTTC. It codes for CAWSLGTSGRETQYF. This chain connects TRBV30 to TRBJ2-5; the match to TRBD2 covers 14 bases. The junction had 4 bases not matched to a gene; V was cut back by 3 bases and J by 4 bases. The CDR3 loop spans 15 amino acids. Germline assignment: CDR1 GTSNPN and CDR2 SVGIG (reference sequence).

The V call is TRBV6-6, the J call TRBJ2-1, with 11 bases that match TRBD2. This CDR3 is built from 14 residues. V was clipped by 5 bases and J by 10 bases; unmatched bases: 7. The germline gives CDR1 MNHNY, CDR2 SVGAGI (reference sequence). For the CDR3, the DNA is TGTGCCAGCAGTACCCGGGCTAGCGGGAGGGAGCAGTTCTTC. This translates into CASSTRASGREQFF.

This clone was picked up a small number of times. This sample also contains other DNA sequences that code for the same CDR3. V usage is TRBV29-1 and J usage is TRBJ1-2, with unresolved D. The CDR3 is made up of 12 amino acids. From germline, CDR1 is SQVTM and CDR2 ANQGSEA. V shed 1 base and J shed 1 base, with 4 bases lying between them. DNA for the CDR3: TGCAGCGTTGAAGGGCGTAACTATGGCTACACCTTC. The encoded protein is CSVEGRNYGYTF.

This chain links TRBV4-1 with TRBJ2-2, with D possibly matching TRBD2 (6 bases). The ends were cut back, 5 bases at V and 1 base at J, with 14 bases in the middle. This CDR3 region has 16 residues. Germline CDR1 and CDR2: MGHRA and YSYEKL. Here the CDR3 DNA reads TGCGCCAGCAGCTTGCTAGGAGCGGGGAACACCGGGGAGCTGTTTTTT. Amino acid sequence: CASSLLGAGNTGELFF.

This clone was seen only a few times. The chain uses TRBV27 and TRBJ2-3, with 15 bases matching TRBD2. From germline, CDR1 is MNHEY and CDR2 SMNVEV (reference sequence). The CDR3 has 17 amino acids. J lost 1 base, V lost 4 bases, and 3 bases had no gene match. CDR3 coding DNA: TGTGCCAGCAGTTCCCGGACTAGCGGGAGGGGCACAGATACGCAGTATTTT. Amino acid sequence: CASSSRTSGRGTDTQYF.

Comment on this clone: At the DNA level, this CDR3 is encoded by other sequences in the same sample as well. The rearrangement joins TRBV7-8 to TRBJ2-3; no reliable D call. The V gene lost 2 bases and the J gene lost 0 bases, with 0 bases spanning the gap. Germline assignment: CDR1 SGHVS and CDR2 FQNEAQ. The length of the CDR3 is 12 residues. Written as DNA, the CDR3 is TGTGCCAGCAGCTTAAGCACAGATACGCAGTATTTT. As protein: CASSLSTDTQYF.

V gene TRBV28 combines with J gene TRBJ2-3, with TRBD2 identical over 10 bases. The V segment lost 8 bases and the J segment 4 bases; nucleotides outside the gene matches: 12. Germline CDR1 and CDR2: MDHEN and SYDVKM. This CDR3 is 16 amino acids long. CDR3 nucleotides: TGTGCCAGCGCCTCAACGCTAGCGGGAGAGGCAGATACGCAGTATTTT. Its protein product is CASASTLAGEADTQYF.

The chain carries TRBV18 and TRBJ2-7; D possibly corresponds to TRBD2 (5 bases). The CDR3 has 16 amino acids. Trimming cost V 0 bases and J 3 bases, with 15 bases left between them. Germline values: CDR1 KGHSH, CDR2 LQKENI. This CDR3 reads CASSPPSGTDFYEQYF. CDR3 nucleotide sequence: TGTGCCAGCTCACCACCGAGCGGCACTGATTTCTACGAGCAGTACTTC.

The V call is TRBV14, the J call TRBJ2-2, with D possibly matching TRBD2 (6 bases). The V end lost 4 bases, the J end lost 8 bases, and 11 bases lay between the germline ends. CDR1 is SGHDN, CDR2 FVKESK, per germline. The CDR3 is 13 amino acids. CDR3 DNA sequence: TGTGCCAGCAGCCCCGGGGGAGCGGGGGAGCTGTTTTTT. Translation: CASSPGGAGELFF.

The V gene is TRBV5-1, the J gene TRBJ2-7, with D possibly TRBD1 on 6 matching bases. The CDR3 has 15 amino acids. The germline CDR1 and CDR2 sequences are SGHRS and YFSETQ. Trimming left V 3 bases short and J 3 bases short, with 16 bases between. The chain's CDR3 is CASSYRQAPLYEQYF. CDR3 nucleotides: TGCGCCAGCAGCTACCGACAGGCCCCCCTCTACGAGCAGTACTTC.

The chain couples TRBV11-2 to TRBJ2-3; 9 nucleotides match TRBD2. Germline V gene lookup returns CDR1 SGHAT and CDR2 FQNNGV. The CDR3 runs 16 residues. The V segment lost 1 base and the J segment 1 base; nucleotides outside the gene matches: 3. This CDR3 reads CASSLVAGVGTDTQYF. CDR3 DNA sequence: TGTGCCAGCAGCTTAGTAGCGGGAGTCGGCACAGATACGCAGTATTTT.